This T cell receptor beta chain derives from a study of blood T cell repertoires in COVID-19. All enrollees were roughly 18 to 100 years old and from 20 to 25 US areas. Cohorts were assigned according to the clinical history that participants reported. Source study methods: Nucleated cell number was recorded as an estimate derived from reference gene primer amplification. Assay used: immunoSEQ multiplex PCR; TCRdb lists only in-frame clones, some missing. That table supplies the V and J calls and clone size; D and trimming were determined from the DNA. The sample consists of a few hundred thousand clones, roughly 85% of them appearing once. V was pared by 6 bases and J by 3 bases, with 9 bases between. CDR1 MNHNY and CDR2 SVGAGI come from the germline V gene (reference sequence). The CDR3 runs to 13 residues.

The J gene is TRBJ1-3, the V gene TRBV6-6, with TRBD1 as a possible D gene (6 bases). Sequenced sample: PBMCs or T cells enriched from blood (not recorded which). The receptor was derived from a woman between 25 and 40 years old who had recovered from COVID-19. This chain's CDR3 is CASSRDIGNTIYF. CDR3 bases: TGTGCCAGCAGCCGGGACATTGGAAACACCATATATTTT.